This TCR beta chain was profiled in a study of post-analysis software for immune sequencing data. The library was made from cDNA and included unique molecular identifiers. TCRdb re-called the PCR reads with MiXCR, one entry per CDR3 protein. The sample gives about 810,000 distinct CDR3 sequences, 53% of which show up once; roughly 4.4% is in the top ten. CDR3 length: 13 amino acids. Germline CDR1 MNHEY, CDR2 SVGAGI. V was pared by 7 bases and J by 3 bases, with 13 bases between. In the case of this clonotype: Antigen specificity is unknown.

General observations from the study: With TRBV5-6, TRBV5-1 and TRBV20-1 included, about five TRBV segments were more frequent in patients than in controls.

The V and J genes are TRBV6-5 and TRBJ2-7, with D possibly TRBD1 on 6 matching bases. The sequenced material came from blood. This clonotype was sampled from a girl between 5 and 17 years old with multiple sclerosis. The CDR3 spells CASTSGQFYEQYF. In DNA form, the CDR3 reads TGTGCCAGCACTTCCGGACAGTTCTACGAGCAGTACTTC.